Shown below are 5 T cell receptor beta chains from a single sample sequenced in a study of spatial heterogeneity in lung cancer. The time point is: sample taken at primary tumor resection. Unsorted whole RNA samples from tumor, nontumor lung or frozen PBMC were sequenced. One entry per CDR3 protein, called by TCRdb with MiXCR from the 5' RACE reads. The repertoire holds more than 6,500 distinct CDR3 sequences, with 8.5% to 10% as singletons. Sequencing was performed on PBMCs, taken at surgery. These receptors all stem from a male donor with early-stage non-small cell lung cancer.

This clonotype was seen many times. The size of this beta chain means little, since it is a stray read in a library made for alpha chains. V and J are TRBV20-1 and TRBJ1-4, with TRBD1 as a possible D gene (5 bases). Germline V gene data show CDR1 as DFQATT and CDR2 as SNEGSKA (reference sequence). The CDR3 consists of 13 residues. With 5 bases removed from V and 7 bases from J, the gap between germline ends came to 14 bases. CDR3: CSALGRAGEKLFF. The CDR3 DNA sequence: TGCAGTGCTCTTGGCAGGGCGGGTGAAAAACTGTTTTTT.

This clonotype was seen only once. This may stem from a read error, because a much larger clone lies one nucleotide away. The library was prepared for alpha chains; this beta chain is a stray read, so its frequency means little. J is TRBJ1-2 and V is TRBV10-3, with 7 bases matching TRBD1. This CDR3 comprises 17 residues. Germline CDR1 reads ENHRY; CDR2 reads SYGVKD. Trimming took 1 base from V and 0 from J; bases not matched to a gene: 8. DNA of the CDR3: TGTGCCATCAGTGAGTGGACCGACAGGGATACTAACTATGGCTACACCTTC. It translates to CAISEWTDRDTNYGYTF.

Ten or more counts support this clonotype. The library was designed around alpha chains, so this beta chain is a stray read whose abundance carries little weight. The rearrangement uses TRBV7-8 and TRBJ2-5; 14 bases line up with TRBD2. CDR3 size: 17 residues. With V trimmed by 0 bases and J by 4 bases, 4 bases remained unmatched. Germline V gene lookup returns CDR1 SGHVS and CDR2 FQNEAQ. DNA for the CDR3: TGTGCCAGCAGCTTAGCGGGACTAGCGGGAGCGACAGAGACCCAGTACTTC. Translating gives CASSLAGLAGATETQYF.

This clonotype was detected many times. This beta chain is off target for a library built for alpha chains, so its abundance means little. This sequence joins TRBV7-2 and TRBJ2-1; possible D gene TRBD2, 5 bases. This CDR3 has 13 amino acids. V was pared by 5 bases and J by 9 bases, with 14 bases between. Germline CDR1 is SGHTA and CDR2 is FQGNSA. This chain's CDR3 is CASSQSREGEQFF. For the CDR3, the DNA is TGTGCCAGCAGCCAATCCCGCGAGGGTGAGCAGTTCTTC.

In this sample, this clonotype turned up many times. Little can be read into the size of this beta chain, an off-target read in a library designed for alpha chains. This chain connects TRBV11-3 to TRBJ1-1, with D unresolved. The CDR3 is 16 amino acids. V was cut by 0 bases and J by 1 base, with 12 bases left in between. Germline V lookup: CDR1 SGHNT, CDR2 YENEEA. CDR3 DNA: TGTGCCAGCAGCTTAGAAGTTCCAGAGGCGAACACTGAAGCTTTCTTT. Translated: CASSLEVPEANTEAFF.